This T cell receptor beta chain was captured by sequencing in a study of T cells after posttransplantation cyclophosphamide (dated by TCRdb to about 2016). In the study overall: Using TRB sequencing, the study followed how the T cell repertoire reconstituted after myeloablative bone marrow transplantation in which posttransplantation cyclophosphamide served as GVHD prophylaxis. Antigen receptor sequencing was done on samples from 35 to 45 PTCy-treated patients and from over 15 related bone marrow donors of those patients. Blood from all 30 or so PTCy patients with 1-year posttransplant specimens was subjected to TRB sequencing. In 3 patients, up to roughly 3 additional blood samples taken between 2 and 5.2 years after transplant also underwent TRB sequencing, as did pretransplant blood from several patients. Because TRA and TRB clonality correlated tightly in under ten samples, the subsequent TCR analyses were limited to TRB only. Public TRB sequences were searched against a database of over 3,600 sequences associated with responses to pathogens, tumor antigens, self-antigens and alloantigens. General study outcomes and caveats: Donor-recipient similarity was low at 1-2 months but rose over the first year, and later blood repertoires were often dominated by donor CD8+ memory clones. Across the approximately 46 patients, TRB clonality was highly associated with recipient CMV seropositivity and CMV reactivation, and diversity with PTCy was similar to that in the CNI/methotrexate controls. The TRB repertoires of T cells infiltrating skin or the GI tract showed only limited overlap with the TRB repertoires found in blood.

V is shortened by 5 bases, J by 3 bases, and the region joining them spans 10 bases. The CDR3 contains 12 residues, cysteine and phenylalanine counted. Of all the DNA, just the CDR3 is kept, 36 bases in frame from base 1. CDR1 and CDR2 were assigned from the germline V gene (reference sequence) as GTSNPN and SVGIG. About this clone: Its antigen is still unknown. The record has no base qualities; no much larger clone is one base away.

TRB sequencing was run on genomic DNA with either the immunoSEQ assay at survey resolution or the hsTCRB kit. The authors' analysis ran thus. The immunoSEQ software handled initial read processing, and the LymphoSeq R package was used for repertoire analyses. Clonality was calculated as 1 minus normalized Shannon entropy, and the Gini coefficient was also calculated for each TRB dataset. To infer phenotypes in unsorted samples, TRB sequences from sorted subsets of the recipient or donor were mapped onto the unsorted samples of the same recipient. TCRdb took over this immuneACCESS table, retaining in-frame rearrangements with V and J assigned. Such tables are incomplete; in checked studies, under half of the missing clones stem from an unresolved V gene, and the remainder is unexplained. V and J calls and clone size are copied from that table; D and trimming were computed from the DNA. A total of approximately 22,000 clones appear in this sample, 86% of them only once. The ten top clones hold 9% to 14% of the sample.

The sample's treatment or condition label, in plain terms: high-dose cyclophosphamide on days +3 and +4 as single-agent GVHD prophylaxis. Busulfan and fludarabine conditioning, a related or unrelated marrow graft, and cyclophosphamide on days +3 and +4 were given to PTCy patients. The PTCy-treated patients were drawn from a prospective, multi-institutional clinical trial. Mononuclear cells from peripheral blood and bone marrow were separated by Ficoll-Hypaque density centrifugation and then cryopreserved. The chain uses TRBV30 and TRBJ1-2, with TRBD1 tentatively as D gene (5 bases match). The sample was PBMCs, taken after allogeneic stem cell transplant with posttransplant cyclophosphamide. This sequence was found in a female patient in her 30s who received an allogeneic stem cell transplant from an unrelated donor, was CMV-positive, and had no GVHD. After a transplant, the donor of the graft may account for some T cells. The sequence in DNA is TGTGCCTGGGGGGACTGGGACTATGGCTACACCTTC. This gives the protein CAWGDWDYGYTF. The full variable domain, completed from the reference TRBV30 and TRBJ1-2 proteins outside the CDR3, reads SQTIHQWPATLVQPVGSPLSLECTVEGTSNPNLYWYRQAAGRGLQLLFYSVGIGQISSEVPQNLSASRPQDRQFILSSKKLLLSDSGFYLCAWGDWDYGYTFGSGTRLTVV.